The 18 T cell receptor beta chains given below trace back to one sample, sequenced in a study of T cell clones after liver transplantation. Generated by immunoSEQ multiplex PCR, the TCRdb table keeps only in-frame clones and is missing some. The repertoire has 45,000 to 60,000 clones, 70% of them found once; the top ten carry approximately 3%. The specimen comprised CD4+ T cells from blood, sampled at the approximately 16-month timepoint. Receptor source: a human patient who received a liver transplant. Among the T cells, some may be from the graft donor.

The gene calls are TRBV19 and TRBJ1-1; TRBD1 matches at 7 bases. Losses at the gene ends were 6 bases for V and 4 bases for J; bases not matched to a gene: 8. CDR1 LNHDA and CDR2 SQIVND come from the germline V gene (reference sequence). This CDR3 is built from 14 residues. CDR3 DNA sequence: TGTGCCAGTAGCGACAGGGTAGTGAGCACTGAAGCTTTCTTT. Translated, it gives CASSDRVVSTEAFF.

The chain combines TRBV11-3 with TRBJ2-5, with D perhaps given as TRBD1 or TRBD2 (6 bases each). V was cut by 1 base and J by 4 bases, with 10 bases left in between. Germline CDR1 SGHNT, CDR2 YENEEA. The CDR3 consists of 14 residues. The CDR3 loop is CASSLGTAGETQYF. CDR3 in DNA: TGTGCCAGCAGCTTAGGGACAGCGGGAGAGACCCAGTACTTC.

CDR3 nucleotide sequence: TGTGCCAGCAGTCAAGACAGGGGTAGTTCACCCCTCCACTTT. Translation: CASSQDRGSSPLHF. V is TRBV2 and J is TRBJ1-6; 8 nucleotides agree with TRBD1. V lost 5 bases and J lost 9; bases outside the gene matches: 6. The CDR3 extends over 14 amino acids. The germline V gene encodes CDR1 SNHLY and CDR2 FYNNEI.

This clone was counted a few times. The chain links TRBV11-3 to TRBJ2-3, with 9 nucleotides matching TRBD2. V dropped 2 bases and J dropped 2; count of bases not matched to a gene: 5. The germline V gene encodes CDR1 SGHNT and CDR2 YENEEA. The CDR3 consists of 16 residues. The CDR3 region is CASSLMTSGHTDTQYF. In DNA form, the CDR3 reads TGTGCCAGCAGCTTAATGACTAGCGGTCACACAGATACGCAGTATTTT.

The genes are TRBV7-8 and TRBJ1-5; 7 bases match TRBD1. Germline CDR1 reads SGHVS; CDR2 reads FQNEAQ. The CDR3 has 14 amino acids. The junction had 4 bases not matched to a gene; V was cut back by 5 bases and J by 3 bases. For the CDR3, the DNA is TGTGCCAGCAGCCGGGACAGAATCAATCAGCCCCAGCATTTT. Its translation is CASSRDRINQPQHF.

The rearrangement joins TRBV6-1 to TRBJ2-7; 8 bases match TRBD1. After removal of 8 bases from V and 4 bases from J, the junction contained 7 bases not matched to a gene. This CDR3 is 13 amino acids long. The germline V gene encodes CDR1 MNHNS and CDR2 SASEGT. In DNA, the CDR3 is TGTGCCAGCCGTCGGGACAGGCAATACGAGCAGTACTTC. It is translated as CASRRDRQYEQYF.

V gene TRBV18 combines with J gene TRBJ2-2; D perhaps matches TRBD2 (5 bases). Trimming left V 3 bases short and J 3 bases short, with 14 bases between. The length of the CDR3 is 16 residues. The germline gives CDR1 KGHSH, CDR2 LQKENI. The CDR3 sequence: CASSPLAPGDTGELFF. The CDR3 coding sequence is TGTGCCAGCTCACCGCTCGCACCCGGGGACACCGGGGAGCTGTTTTTT. Full variable domain (remainder filled in from reference TRBV18 and TRBJ2-2): NAGVMQNPRHLVRRRGQEARLRCSPMKGHSHVYWYRQLPEEGLKFMVYLQKENIIDESGMPKERFSAEFPKEGPSILRIQQVVRGDSAAYFCASSPLAPGDTGELFFGEGSRLTVL.

The V and J genes are TRBV4-1 and TRBJ2-5; 7 nucleotides agree with TRBD2. J lost 1 base, V lost 0 bases, and 5 bases had no gene match. CDR1 and CDR2 (germline): MGHRA, YSYEKL. CDR3 length equals 16 residues. The CDR3 nucleotides read TGCGCCAGCAGCCAAGAGGCCGGGGGGATCCAAGAGACCCAGTACTTC. Its translation is CASSQEAGGIQETQYF.

The chain combines TRBV2 with TRBJ2-1; D possibly corresponds to TRBD1 (6 bases). Germline V gene data show CDR1 as SNHLY and CDR2 as FYNNEI. The V and J ends lost 7 bases and 3 bases respectively, with 13 bases between them. The length of the CDR3 is 14 residues. CDR3 DNA sequence: TGTGCCAGCAAGCAGACAGGAATCTACAATGAGCAGTTCTTC. Residues: CASKQTGIYNEQFF.

The rearrangement joins TRBV29-1 to TRBJ1-2; 12 nucleotides match TRBD1. Germline trimming cut 0 bases from V and 6 bases from J; bases unmatched to any gene: 8. The CDR3 length is 16 residues. Germline-derived CDR1 and CDR2 are SQVTM and ANQGSEA. In nucleotides, the CDR3 is TGCAGCGTTGAAGATCGGTCCGGGACAGGGGGCAATGGCTACACCTTC. Translated, it gives CSVEDRSGTGGNGYTF.

The rearrangement links TRBV7-2 to TRBJ1-2; D possibly corresponds to TRBD1 (6 bases). Trimming shortened V by 6 bases and J by 8 bases, and 10 bases separated the two germline ends. CDR1 and CDR2 (germline): SGHTA, FQGNSA. There are 11 residues in the CDR3. The CDR3 sequence: CASRQQGGYTF. The CDR3 DNA reads TGTGCCAGCAGACAACAGGGAGGCTACACCTTC.

The chain carries TRBV21-1 and TRBJ2-7; the table names TRBD1, a call not compared with the DNA. TRBV21-1 counts as a pseudogene. This CDR3 contains 13 residues. In nucleotides, the CDR3 is TGTGCCAGCAGCGACAGGAGAACCTACGAGCAGTACGTC. Its protein is CASSDRRTYEQYV.

The rearrangement uses TRBV29-1 and TRBJ1-1; D call uncertain. This CDR3 contains 10 residues. V was pared by 5 bases and J by 2 bases, with 3 bases between. CDR1 is SQVTM, CDR2 ANQGSEA, per germline. Here the CDR3 DNA reads TGCAGCGTTTATAACACTGAAGCTTTCTTT. This encodes CSVYNTEAFF.

This chain links TRBV28 with TRBJ2-7, with 9 nucleotides matching TRBD1. This CDR3 has 16 residues. V trimming: 3 bases; J trimming: 3 bases; junction bases outside the gene matches: 9. Germline CDR1 reads MDHEN; CDR2 reads SYDVKM. CDR3 sequence reads: CASSFPPGQGFYEQYF. The CDR3 coding sequence is TGTGCCAGCAGTTTCCCGCCGGGACAGGGTTTCTACGAGCAGTACTTC.

This clone was observed a few times. This sequence joins TRBV7-2 and TRBJ1-5, with TRBD1 identical over 7 bases. CDR3 length: 17 amino acids. CDR1 SGHTA and CDR2 FQGNSA come from the germline V gene. V trimming: 1 base; J trimming: 2 bases; junction bases outside the gene matches: 8. In DNA, the CDR3 is TGTGCCAGCAGCTTAGTCCCGACAGGGTTGGGCAATCAGCCCCAGCATTTT. Translated: CASSLVPTGLGNQPQHF.

This clone occurred a few times. The J gene is TRBJ1-3, the V gene TRBV14; tentatively, D is TRBD1 (6 bases). V lost 2 bases to trimming and J lost 4 bases, with 9 bases between them. Germline lookup yields CDR1 SGHDN and CDR2 FVKESK. The CDR3 runs 14 residues. The CDR3 here is CASSQRGGGNTIYF. CDR3 nucleotide sequence: TGTGCCAGCAGCCAACGGGGGGGCGGAAACACCATATATTTT.

The chain joins TRBV4-2 to TRBJ1-2, with D maybe TRBD1 (6 bases). Deletions cut 4 bases from V and 4 bases from J, with 13 bases between. CDR1 is LGHNA and CDR2 is YNFKEQ in the germline V gene. The CDR3 extends over 14 amino acids. The CDR3 is CASSPTRGGYGYTF. DNA of the CDR3: TGTGCCAGCAGCCCCACGAGAGGGGGCTATGGCTACACCTTC.

The gene calls are TRBV6-5 and TRBJ2-1, with D unclear. Germline-derived CDR1 and CDR2 are MNHEY and SVGAGI. The V gene lost 5 bases and the J gene lost 9 bases, with 8 bases spanning the gap. This CDR3 contains 11 residues. CDR3 sequence: CASSERSEQFF. The CDR3 bases are TGTGCCAGCAGTGAACGGAGTGAGCAGTTCTTC.